The 4 T cell receptor beta chains below were found in one sample sequenced in a study of shared clonotypes between healthy human individuals. Sequencing used immunoSEQ multiplex PCR; TCRdb keeps in-frame clones, though not all of them. The sample has approximately 1,500,000 clones, roughly 96% seen once. The specimen was naive CD4+ T cells sorted from blood. Subset: CD45RA+ positively selected. Receptor source: a man aged 25-40 years in good health.

The chain links TRBV7-9 to TRBJ2-1; possible D gene TRBD1, 7 bases. V lost 2 bases to trimming and J lost 7 bases, with 21 bases between them. The CDR3 runs 17 residues. CDR1 is SEHNR and CDR2 is FQNEAQ in the germline V gene (reference sequence). The CDR3 spells CASSLNSGGNRVNEQFF. As DNA, the CDR3 is TGTGCCAGCAGCTTAAATTCAGGGGGGAACAGGGTGAATGAGCAGTTCTTC.

This clone is a singleton in its sample. This chain joins TRBV6-1 and TRBJ1-2; no definite D call. From germline, CDR1 is MNHNS and CDR2 SASEGT. CDR3 length: 12 residues. Trimming took 6 bases from V and 2 from J, leaving 7 bases between them. CDR3 loop: CASSQPNYGYTF. The DNA for the CDR3 is TGTGCCAGCAGCCAGCCAAACTATGGCTACACCTTC.

This sequence joins TRBV9 and TRBJ2-2, with unresolved D. The CDR3 length is 13 residues. Germline V lookup: CDR1 SGDLS, CDR2 YYNGEE. Trimming shortened V by 0 bases and J by 8 bases, and 8 bases separated the two germline ends. CDR3 in amino acids: CASSVESMGELFF. As DNA, the CDR3 is TGTGCCAGCAGCGTAGAGTCTATGGGGGAGCTGTTTTTT.

The chain is built from TRBV7-2 and TRBJ2-5, with a weak D call TRBD2 (6 bases). Germline loops: CDR1 SGHTA, CDR2 FQGNSA. Trimming removed 4 bases at V and 8 bases at J, with 14 bases between. This CDR3 contains 13 residues. CDR3 nucleotide sequence: TGTGCCAGCAGCTCCGCGGGACTGTCTACCCAGTACTTC. Translated: CASSSAGLSTQYF.